A few counts support the clone carrying this T cell receptor (beta chain). Antigen unknown. The V gene lost 1 base and the J gene lost 2 bases, with 12 bases spanning the gap. Looked up from germline, CDR1 is SGDLS and CDR2 is YYNGEE. The CDR3 extends over 15 amino acids. This entry comes from a study of T cell responses to AZD1222 COVID-19 vaccine. Overall study findings and caveats: Clonal diversity was possibly underestimated, and the donors were mostly white British, with more females. A rise in Spike-specific TCR breadth and depth followed two AZD1222 doses.

Only in-frame clones appear in the TCRdb table, and some are missing; sequencing was by immunoSEQ multiplex PCR. The sample holds fewer than 200,000 clones, around nine tenths seen once. The chain has TRBV9 and TRBJ1-2; D perhaps matches TRBD1 (5 bases). The sample in question was peripheral blood, obtained 28 days after the second dose of the MenACWY control vaccine. This TCR came from an adult who received the MenACWY meningococcal vaccine as a control. The CDR3: CASSVTVEGNYGYTF. In DNA, the CDR3 is TGTGCCAGCAGCGTAACCGTCGAGGGGAACTATGGCTACACCTTC. The full variable domain, completed using reference TRBV9 and TRBJ1-2, is DSGVTQTPKHLITATGQRVTLRCSPRSGDLSVYWYQQSLDQGLQFLIQYYNGEERAKGNILERFSAQQFPDLHSELNLSSLELGDSALYFCASSVTVEGNYGYTFGSGTRLTVV.